Listed here is a single T cell receptor (beta chain). TCRdb's table, derived via immunoSEQ multiplex PCR, lists solely in-frame clones and lacks some. This table holds roughly 70,000 clones, 82% found once. These data come from a study of OX40 agonist ivuxolimab in advanced cancers. Germline assignment: CDR1 MNHNS and CDR2 SASEGT. The CDR3 totals 17 residues. Deletions cut 2 bases from V and 7 bases from J, with 20 bases between. This clonotype originated in an adult with an advanced solid tumor such as melanoma, head and neck, liver or kidney cancer. Sequences were derived from CD4+ or CD8+ T cells sorted from blood, sampled in a trial of the OX40 agonist ivuxolimab. V is TRBV6-1 and J is TRBJ2-2, with no clear D. The CDR3 region is CASSEYPPDTVGGELFF. The CDR3 DNA reads as TGTGCCAGCAGTGAATACCCCCCCGACACTGTCGGCGGGGAGCTGTTTTTT.